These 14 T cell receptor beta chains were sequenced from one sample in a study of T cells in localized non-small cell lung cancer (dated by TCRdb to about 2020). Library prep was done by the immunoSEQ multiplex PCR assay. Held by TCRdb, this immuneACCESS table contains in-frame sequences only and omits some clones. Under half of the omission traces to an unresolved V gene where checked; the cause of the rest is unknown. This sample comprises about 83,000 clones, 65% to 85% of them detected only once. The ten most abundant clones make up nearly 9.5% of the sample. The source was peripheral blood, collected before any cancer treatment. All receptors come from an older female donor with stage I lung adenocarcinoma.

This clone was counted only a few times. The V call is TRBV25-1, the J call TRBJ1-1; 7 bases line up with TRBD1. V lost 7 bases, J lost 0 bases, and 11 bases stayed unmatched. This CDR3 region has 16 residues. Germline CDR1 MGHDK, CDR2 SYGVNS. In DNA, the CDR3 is TGTGCCAGCACGGGGGGAAGGGGGCTCTTGAACACTGAAGCTTTCTTT. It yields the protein CASTGGRGLLNTEAFF.

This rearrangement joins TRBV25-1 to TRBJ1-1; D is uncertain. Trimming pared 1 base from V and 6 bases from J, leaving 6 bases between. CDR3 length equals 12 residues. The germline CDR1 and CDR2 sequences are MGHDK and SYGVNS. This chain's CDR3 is CASSELQAEAFF. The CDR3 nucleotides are TGTGCCAGCAGTGAATTGCAGGCTGAAGCTTTCTTT.

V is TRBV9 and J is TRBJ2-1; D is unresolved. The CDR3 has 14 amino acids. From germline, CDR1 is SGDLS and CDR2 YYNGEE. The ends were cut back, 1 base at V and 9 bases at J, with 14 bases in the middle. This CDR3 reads CASSVRGPPGEQFF. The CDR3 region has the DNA TGTGCCAGCAGCGTAAGAGGACCCCCGGGTGAGCAGTTCTTC.

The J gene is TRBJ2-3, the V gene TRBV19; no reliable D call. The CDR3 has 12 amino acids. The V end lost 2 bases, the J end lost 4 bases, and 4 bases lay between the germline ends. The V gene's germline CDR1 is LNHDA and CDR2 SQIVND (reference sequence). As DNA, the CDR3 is TGTGCCAGTAGTATAAGCGCAGATACGCAGTATTTT. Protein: CASSISADTQYF.

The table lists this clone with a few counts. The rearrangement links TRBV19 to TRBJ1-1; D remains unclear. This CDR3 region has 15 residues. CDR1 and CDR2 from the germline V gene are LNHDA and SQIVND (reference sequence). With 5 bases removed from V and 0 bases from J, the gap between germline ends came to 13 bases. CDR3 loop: CASSPRQIMNTEAFF. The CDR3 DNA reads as TGTGCCAGTAGTCCGCGTCAGATAATGAACACTGAAGCTTTCTTT. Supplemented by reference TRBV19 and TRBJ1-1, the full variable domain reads DGGITQSPKYLFRKEGQNVTLSCEQNLNHDAMYWYRQDPGQGLRLIYYSQIVNDFQKGDIAEGYSVSREKKESFPLTVTSAQKNPTAFYLCASSPRQIMNTEAFFGQGTRLTVV.

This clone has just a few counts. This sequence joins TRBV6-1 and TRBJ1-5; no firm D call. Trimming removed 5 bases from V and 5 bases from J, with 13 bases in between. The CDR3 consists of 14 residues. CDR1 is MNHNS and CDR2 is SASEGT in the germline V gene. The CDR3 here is CASSLGGRDQPQHF. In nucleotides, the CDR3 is TGTGCCAGCAGTTTGGGAGGACGGGATCAGCCCCAGCATTTT.

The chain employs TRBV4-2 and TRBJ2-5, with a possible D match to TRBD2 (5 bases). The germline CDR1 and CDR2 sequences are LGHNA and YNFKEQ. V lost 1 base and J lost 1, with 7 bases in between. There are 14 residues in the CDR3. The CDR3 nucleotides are TGTGCCAGCAGCCAAGTCGGGGTCCAAGAGACCCAGTACTTC. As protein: CASSQVGVQETQYF.

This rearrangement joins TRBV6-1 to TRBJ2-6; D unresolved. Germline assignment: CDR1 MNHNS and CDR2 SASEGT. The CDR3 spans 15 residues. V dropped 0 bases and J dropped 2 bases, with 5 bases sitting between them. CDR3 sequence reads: CASSEAWAGANVLTF. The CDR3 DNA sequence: TGTGCCAGCAGTGAAGCATGGGCTGGGGCCAACGTCCTGACTTTC.

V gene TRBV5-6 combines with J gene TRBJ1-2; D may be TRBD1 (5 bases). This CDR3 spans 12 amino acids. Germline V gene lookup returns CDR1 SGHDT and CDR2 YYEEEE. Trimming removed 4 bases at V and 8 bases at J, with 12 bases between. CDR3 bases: TGTGCCAGCAGCCCGGACACGGGCGGCTACACCTTC. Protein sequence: CASSPDTGGYTF.

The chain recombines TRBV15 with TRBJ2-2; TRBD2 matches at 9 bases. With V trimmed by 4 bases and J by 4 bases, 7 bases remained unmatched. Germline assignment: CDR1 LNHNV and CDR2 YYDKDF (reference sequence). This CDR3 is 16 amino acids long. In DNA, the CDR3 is TGTGCCACCAGCAAGACTAGCGGACTGCGCACCGGGGAGCTGTTTTTT. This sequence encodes CATSKTSGLRTGELFF. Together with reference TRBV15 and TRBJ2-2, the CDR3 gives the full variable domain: DAMVIQNPRYQVTQFGKPVTLSCSQTLNHNVMYWYQQKSSQAPKLLFHYYDKDFNNEADTPDNFQSRRPNTSFCFLDIRSPGLGDTAMYLCATSKTSGLRTGELFFGEGSRLTVL.

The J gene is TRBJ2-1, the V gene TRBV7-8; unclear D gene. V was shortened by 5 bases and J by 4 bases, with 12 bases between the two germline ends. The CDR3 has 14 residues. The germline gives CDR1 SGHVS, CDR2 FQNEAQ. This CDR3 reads CASSDRTGYNEQFF. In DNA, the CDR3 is TGTGCCAGCAGCGACCGTACTGGGTACAATGAGCAGTTCTTC.

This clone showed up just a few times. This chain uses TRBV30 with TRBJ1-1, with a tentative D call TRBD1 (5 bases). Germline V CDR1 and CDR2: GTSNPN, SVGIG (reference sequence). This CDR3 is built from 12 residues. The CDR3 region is CASHRTNTEAFF. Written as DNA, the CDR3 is TGTGCTTCGCACAGGACTAACACTGAAGCTTTCTTT.

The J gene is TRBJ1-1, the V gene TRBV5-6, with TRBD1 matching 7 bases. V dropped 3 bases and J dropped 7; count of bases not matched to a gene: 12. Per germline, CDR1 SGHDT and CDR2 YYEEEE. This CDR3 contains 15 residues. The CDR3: CASSSLGGVGIEAFF. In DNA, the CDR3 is TGTGCCAGCAGCTCCTTAGGGGGCGTAGGCATTGAAGCTTTCTTT.

CDR3 region: CASSFGAGGTGELFF. The CDR3 bases are TGTGCCAGCAGCTTTGGAGCGGGCGGCACCGGGGAGCTGTTTTTT. V gene TRBV11-1 combines with J gene TRBJ2-2; D may be TRBD2 (6 bases). With 3 bases removed from V and 4 bases from J, the gap between germline ends came to 12 bases. CDR1 is SGHAT and CDR2 is FQDESV in the germline V gene (reference sequence). The CDR3 totals 15 residues.